This T cell receptor beta chain was profiled in a study of CD8+ T cells in alopecia areata. Study-level points and caveats: Resident alphabeta T-cell populations of normal skin are likewise subject to sequencing in scalp samples.

Treatment meaning: oral pan-JAK inhibitor, 5-10 mg twice daily. Germline V gene sequence: CDR1 SGDLS, CDR2 YYNGEE. The CDR3 contains 12 residues. V gave up 3 bases and J gave up 6 bases, with 7 bases separating them. For this clone: The antigen is undetermined. This CDR3 is also generated by other DNA sequences in the sample.

Extracted from the samples, RNA was reverse transcribed into cDNA to serve as the sequencing template. Sequencing was performed with immunoSEQ multiplex PCR; in TCRdb, only in-frame clones are kept and a portion is missing. The sample lists about 140,000 clones; around 87% were seen once. The receptor comes from a human donor with alopecia areata. The rearrangement links TRBV9 to TRBJ2-1; the D gene is possibly TRBD1 (6 bases). This material consisted of CD8+ T cells sorted from blood, taken at week 4, from a patient treated with tofacitinib. The CDR3 coding sequence is TGTGCCAGCAGCGCGGACAGCAATGAGCAGTTCTTC. It translates to CASSADSNEQFF.